Below are 15 T cell receptor beta chains sequenced from a single sample in a study of blood T cell repertoires in COVID-19. Here immunoSEQ multiplex PCR was the method, and the copy in TCRdb shows in-frame clones only, minus some. The table includes around 260,000 clones, approximately 90% detected once. The source material was peripheral blood. These receptor sequences come from a woman aged 25 to 39 with active or convalescent COVID-19.

V gene TRBV11-3 combines with J gene TRBJ1-5, with TRBD1 matching over 9 bases. In germline, CDR1 is SGHNT, CDR2 YENEEA. The CDR3 has 15 amino acids. V lost 2 bases to trimming and J lost 6 bases; unmatched junction nucleotides: 5. In DNA form, the CDR3 reads TGTGCCAGCAGCTTACGAAAGACAGGGGGTCAGCCCCAGCATTTT. Translation gives CASSLRKTGGQPQHF.

CDR3 sequence reads: CASSPRQSSGNTIYF. The DNA for the CDR3 is TGTGCCAGCAGCCCTCGACAGAGCTCTGGAAACACCATATATTTT. The rearrangement links TRBV3-1 (or the pseudogene TRBV3-2) to TRBJ1-3; tentative D call: TRBD1 (5 bases). There are 15 residues in the CDR3. Germline V gives CDR1 LGHDT, CDR2 YNNKEL (reference sequence). Between the trimmed V and J ends, which lost 4 bases and 0 bases, there was a span of 10 bases.

This chain connects TRBV21-1 to TRBJ1-4; TRBD1 reflects the table's D call only, with no check against the DNA. TRBV21-1 is a documented pseudogene. CDR3 size: 19 residues. The CDR3 nucleotides are TGTGCCAGCAGCAAAGACGGCAGGAGACAGGGTAGGAAGGGTGAAAAACTGTTTTTT. Translating gives CASSKDGRRQGRKGEKLFF.

V is TRBV5-8 and J is TRBJ1-3, with no clear D. Germline V gene lookup returns CDR1 SGHTS and CDR2 YDEGEE. CDR3 length equals 15 residues. V lost 0 bases and J 4 bases, leaving 11 bases between the germline ends. The CDR3 sequence: CASSLGPGSGNTIYF. CDR3 nucleotide sequence: TGTGCCAGCAGCTTGGGCCCAGGATCCGGAAACACCATATATTTT.

V usage is TRBV18 and J usage is TRBJ1-1; D call uncertain. The V gene's germline CDR1 is KGHSH and CDR2 LQKENI. Trimming removed 3 bases from V and 2 bases from J, with 13 bases in between. The CDR3 consists of 15 residues. The DNA of the CDR3 is TGTGCCAGCTCACCCACACGAAACAGTAACACTGAAGCTTTCTTT. Protein product: CASSPTRNSNTEAFF. The whole variable domain, filled in from reference TRBV18 and TRBJ1-1, reads NAGVMQNPRHLVRRRGQEARLRCSPMKGHSHVYWYRQLPEEGLKFMVYLQKENIIDESGMPKERFSAEFPKEGPSILRIQQVVRGDSAAYFCASSPTRNSNTEAFFGQGTRLTVV.

The V call is TRBV19, the J call TRBJ2-2; TRBD2 matches at 8 bases. J gave up 8 bases and V 3 bases, and 8 bases lay outside the gene matches. The CDR3 is 15 residues long. From germline, CDR1 is LNHDA and CDR2 SQIVND (reference sequence). In DNA, the CDR3 is TGTGCCAGTAGTATCGGGAGGGGGATCCCGGGGGAGCTGTTTTTT. Translating it yields CASSIGRGIPGELFF.

The gene calls are TRBV25-1 and TRBJ1-6; 7 nucleotides match TRBD1. Trimming removed 6 bases from V and 7 bases from J; junction bases left unmatched: 6. Per the germline V gene, CDR1 is MGHDK and CDR2 is SYGVNS. This CDR3 region has 14 residues. The CDR3, as DNA: TGTGCCAGCAGGTCCGGGACAGCCAATTCACCCCTCCACTTT. Encoded protein: CASRSGTANSPLHF.

The rearrangement uses TRBV30 and TRBJ2-7; 9 bases map to TRBD1. The V and J ends lost 5 bases and 6 bases, in that order; junction bases with no gene match: 11. The CDR3 extends over 14 amino acids. Germline CDR1 GTSNPN, CDR2 SVGIG (reference sequence). The CDR3 bases are TGTGCCTGGCTGCATCGGGACAGGGTCGCCGAGCAGTACTTC. Translating gives CAWLHRDRVAEQYF.

The chain carries TRBV28 and TRBJ2-1; 12 bases are a match to TRBD2. The CDR3 extends over 16 amino acids. Looked up from germline, CDR1 is MDHEN and CDR2 is SYDVKM. Trimming took 3 bases from V and 4 from J; bases not matched to a gene: 4. The CDR3 DNA reads TGTGCCAGCAGTTTCGGGACTAGCGGGCGATACAATGAGCAGTTCTTC. It specifies CASSFGTSGRYNEQFF.

The chain carries TRBV27 and TRBJ1-3; D is unresolved. This CDR3 is 15 amino acids long. Germline values: CDR1 MNHEY, CDR2 SMNVEV (reference sequence). The V gene lost 2 bases and the J gene lost 0 bases, with 8 bases spanning the gap. The CDR3 spells CASSLGRNSGNTIYF. The CDR3 DNA sequence: TGTGCCAGCAGTTTAGGGAGGAACTCTGGAAACACCATATATTTT.

This clone has more than one count but fewer than ten. The chain combines TRBV5-1 with TRBJ2-3; maybe TRBD2 (5 bases). V dropped 4 bases and J dropped 9 bases, with 15 bases sitting between them. CDR3 length: 13 amino acids. Per germline, CDR1 SGHRS and CDR2 YFSETQ. CDR3 nucleotides: TGCGCCAGCAGCCCGCGGACGGACTCAACGCAGTATTTT. This translates into CASSPRTDSTQYF.

The chain links TRBV2 to TRBJ1-4, with a possible D match to TRBD1 (6 bases). Germline V CDR1 and CDR2: SNHLY, FYNNEI. V dropped 4 bases and J dropped 3 bases, with 6 bases sitting between them. The CDR3 length is 13 residues. In nucleotides, the CDR3 is TGTGCCAGCAGTGGACAGGCTAATGAAAAACTGTTTTTT. Translated, it gives CASSGQANEKLFF.

The V call is TRBV27, the J call TRBJ1-2, with unresolved D. The CDR3 spans 13 residues. Trimming pared 5 bases from V and 8 bases from J, leaving 15 bases between. Germline values: CDR1 MNHEY, CDR2 SMNVEV (reference sequence). In DNA form, the CDR3 reads TGTGCCAGCAGTCCCACGGGGAGCCGAGGCTACACCTTC. Residues: CASSPTGSRGYTF.

The rearrangement links TRBV2 to TRBJ2-4; 7 bases match TRBD1. The V and J ends lost 8 bases and 5 bases, in that order; junction bases with no gene match: 3. CDR3 length: 12 residues. The germline gives CDR1 SNHLY, CDR2 FYNNEI. CDR3 region: CASVGTENIQYF. DNA of the CDR3: TGTGCCAGCGTAGGGACAGAAAACATTCAGTACTTC.

This chain uses TRBV30 with TRBJ1-5; no firm D call. Trimming removed 0 bases at V and 0 bases at J, with 9 bases between. Germline CDR1 is GTSNPN and CDR2 is SVGIG (reference sequence). The CDR3 spans 15 residues. CDR3 bases: TGTGCCTGGAGTGTAGGGAGTCGTAGCAATCAGCCCCAGCATTTT. It specifies CAWSVGSRSNQPQHF.